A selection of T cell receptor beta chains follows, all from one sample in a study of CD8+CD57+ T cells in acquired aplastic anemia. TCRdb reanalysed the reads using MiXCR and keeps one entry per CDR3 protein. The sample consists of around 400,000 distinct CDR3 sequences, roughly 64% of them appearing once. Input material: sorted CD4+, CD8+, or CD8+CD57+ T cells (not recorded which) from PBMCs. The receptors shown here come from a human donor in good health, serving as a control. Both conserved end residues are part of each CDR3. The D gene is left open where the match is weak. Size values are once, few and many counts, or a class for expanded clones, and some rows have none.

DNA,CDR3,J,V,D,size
TGTGCCAGCAGCCAAGATAGGCCTAGCGGGGGGGCCTCCCCAGATACGCAGTATTTT,CASSQDRPSGGASPDTQYF,TRBJ2-3,TRBV13,TRBD2,-
TGCAGCGCTGGAATTCCCGGGACAGACGATGGCTACACCTTC,CSAGIPGTDDGYTF,TRBJ1-2,TRBV20-1,TRBD1,-
TGTGCCAGCATCTTAAGCCAGGGAGGACCCGAGCAGTACTTC,CASILSQGGPEQYF,TRBJ2-7,TRBV2,-,-
TGTGCCAGCAGCTCCAGCCTTATAGGTAATCAGCCCCAGTACTTC,CASSSSLIGNQPQYF,TRBJ2-7,TRBV7-9,-,-
TGTGCCAGCAGATCGGGGGGAGAGTACAATGAGCAGTTCTTC,CASRSGGEYNEQFF,TRBJ2-1,TRBV6-6,TRBD2,-
TGTGCCAGCAGCCCCAGGACTAGCGGAAACAATGAGCAGTTCTTC,CASSPRTSGNNEQFF,TRBJ2-1,TRBV11-1,TRBD2,few
TGTGCCAGCAGCCCGATCCCGCGGGCGGGGGGCAGCGAGCAGTTCTTC,CASSPIPRAGGSEQFF,TRBJ2-1,TRBV7-2,TRBD2,-
TGCAGTGCTGGGACTGAGGGACTGTACGAGCAGTACTTC,CSAGTEGLYEQYF,TRBJ2-7,TRBV20-1,-,-
TGTGCCAGCAGCGGATCGGGACTAGCAGCAGATACGCAGTATTTT,CASSGSGLAADTQYF,TRBJ2-3,TRBV9,TRBD2,few
TGTGCCAGCAGAGGTAGCCGGACAGGATCCTACGAGCAGTACTTC,CASRGSRTGSYEQYF,TRBJ2-7,TRBV10-3,TRBD1,few
TGTGCCAGCAGCTCGCTCTCAGGGCTGAACTTCGAACCTTTCTTT,CASSSLSGLNFEPFF,TRBJ1-1,TRBV7-8,-,-
TGTGCCAGCACCGGGACAGGGCTGTCCGAGCAGTACTTC,CASTGTGLSEQYF,TRBJ2-7,TRBV11-2,TRBD1,few
TGTGCCAGCACCTTAAGGAAACGAGGGCTCGACTACACCTTC,CASTLRKRGLDYTF,TRBJ1-2,TRBV2,-,-
TGCGCCAGCAGCCAGGGACAGGGGGCCTCCGGGGAGCTGTTTTTT,CASSQGQGASGELFF,TRBJ2-2,TRBV4-3,TRBD1,-
TGTGCCAGTAGGATAGACAGGACTAATGAAAAACTGCTTTTT,CASRIDRTNEKLLF,TRBJ1-4,TRBV19,-,-
TGTGCCACCACTCCGCAGACAGAGGCCGTCGAGCAGCAGTACTTC,CATTPQTEAVEQQYF,TRBJ2-5,TRBV7-9,-,once
TGCAGTGGAGTACGCGACAGGAGTTTTAGCTACACCTTC,CSGVRDRSFSYTF,TRBJ1-2,TRBV20-1,-,-
TGTGCCAGCTCACCACCGGGGACAGGGGAACTATATGGCTACACCTTC,CASSPPGTGELYGYTF,TRBJ1-2,TRBV18,TRBD1,-
TGTGCCAGCAGCTGGCGGGGTGGGAACACCGGGGGCTTCATTTTT,CASSWRGGNTGGFIF,TRBJ1-2,TRBV2,-,-
TGTGCCATCAGTGGTCAACACAGGAACTATGGCTACACCTTC,CAISGQHRNYGYTF,TRBJ1-2,TRBV24-1,-,-
TGTGCCAGCAGTTACTCCCCAGGGGCCACTGAAGCTTTCTTT,CASSYSPGATEAFF,TRBJ1-1,TRBV6-5,-,few
TGTGCCAGCAGCCAAGCCCCCCCACAGGGGAGGCAGTACTTC,CASSQAPPQGRQYF,TRBJ2-7,TRBV7-3,TRBD1,-
TGCGCCAGCAACTTGGGACAGGGGCTTTCTGGGGCCAACGTCCTGACTTTC,CASNLGQGLSGANVLTF,TRBJ2-6,TRBV5-1,TRBD1,many
TGTGCCAGCAGGGTGGAGGGTCAGGGGCCAGGGGAGCCCCAGCATTTT,CASRVEGQGPGEPQHF,TRBJ1-5,TRBV10-3,-,few
TGTGCCACCAGTGATCCTCTGTATGAGCAGTTCTTC,CATSDPLYEQFF,TRBJ2-1,TRBV24-1,-,-
TGTGCCAGCAGCCACCCGACTCGACAGGGAGAGCAGTACTTC,CASSHPTRQGEQYF,TRBJ2-7,TRBV5-5,TRBD1,-
TGCAGTACAGGGGCAGGGGGTTCACCCCTCCACTTT,CSTGAGGSPLHF,TRBJ1-6,TRBV20-1,TRBD1,few
TGTGCCAGCAGCTTAGTTGGGGGGCAGGGGACCCAGTACTTC,CASSLVGGQGTQYF,TRBJ2-5,TRBV7-2,-,-
TGTGCCATCAGCCCCGGGACAGGGACTGACGGGAATGAGCAGTTCTTC,CAISPGTGTDGNEQFF,TRBJ2-1,TRBV10-3,TRBD1,-
TGTGCCAGCAGCTCGAGGCCAGGGGCCATTAATGAAAAACTGTTTTTT,CASSSRPGAINEKLFF,TRBJ1-4,TRBV11-2,-,-
TGTGCCAGCAGTGAGGCGCGGAACTCTGGAAACACGCAGTTCTTC,CASSEARNSGNTQFF,TRBJ2-1,TRBV9,-,-
TGTGCCAGCAGCGCGGACGGTGCAGCTAATGAAAAAACCATATATTTT,CASSADGAANEKTIYF,TRBJ1-3,TRBV9,-,-
TGTGCCAGTAGCAACGACAGGGGTTTATACTATGGCTACACCTTC,CASSNDRGLYYGYTF,TRBJ1-2,TRBV19,TRBD1,-
TGTGCCAGCTCACCACGTCAGGGGGCCTTCTATGGCTACACCTTC,CASSPRQGAFYGYTF,TRBJ1-2,TRBV18,TRBD1,-
TGTGCCAGCAGCCTAATGGTGCAGGGCCGCCGGCAGCTGTCTTTT,CASSLMVQGRRQLSF,TRBJ2-2,TRBV7-3,-,-
TGTGCCAGCAGTTACGACAGGGCAATGGACAAGCAAAAACTGTTTTTT,CASSYDRAMDKQKLFF,TRBJ1-4,TRBV2,TRBD1,-
TGCGCCAGCAGCTTGGCCGTGACTAGCGGGGGTGCCTCCTACGAGCAGTACTTC,CASSLAVTSGGASYEQYF,TRBJ2-7,TRBV5-1,TRBD2,many
TGTGCCAGCAGTGACCTCGGACAGGGGAATGAAAAACTGTTTTTT,CASSDLGQGNEKLFF,TRBJ1-4,TRBV6-6,TRBD1,-
-,CASSSGLGETQYFGPDF,TRBJ2-7,TRBV19,-,-
TGTGCCAGCAGGCCGGGGGCGAGCTATGGCTACACCTTC,CASRPGASYGYTF,TRBJ1-2,TRBV6-6,-,-
TGTGCCAGCAGTGAATCGGGGGCTAGCACAGATACGCAGTATTTT,CASSESGASTDTQYF,TRBJ2-3,TRBV6-1,-,-